The 14 T cell receptor beta chains reported below all come from one sample, sequenced in a study of graft-versus-host responses after intestinal transplantation. TCRdb's copy holds only in-frame clones and misses some; the assay was immunoSEQ multiplex PCR. The sample contains some 19,000 clones, 40% to 45% of which appear only once. The culture paired about 200,000 irradiated violet-dye-labeled stimulators with about 200,000 CFSE-labeled responders. Sequenced here: alloreactive CD8+ T cells from a mixed lymphocyte reaction culture, sampled before intestinal transplant. Sample subset: CFSE-low proliferating T cells sorted from roughly six-day pre-transplant mixed lymphocyte reaction (GvH or HvG direction). All receptors come from a human patient who received an intestinal transplant.

The chain links TRBV28 to TRBJ2-7; D possibly corresponds to TRBD2 (6 bases). The ends were cut back, 4 bases at V and 0 bases at J, with 10 bases in the middle. This CDR3 is 14 amino acids long. Per the germline V gene, CDR1 is MDHEN and CDR2 is SYDVKM. The CDR3 DNA reads TGTGCCAGCAGTTCCGCGGGGCCCTCCTACGAGCAGTACTTC. Its translation is CASSSAGPSYEQYF.

This chain connects TRBV6-5 to TRBJ2-7; a possible D gene is TRBD2 (6 bases). The CDR3 spans 13 residues. The germline V gene encodes CDR1 MNHEY and CDR2 SVGAGI. The V end lost 2 bases, the J end lost 6 bases, and 11 bases lay between the germline ends. The CDR3 loop reads CASSYLAGLEQYF. CDR3 DNA sequence: TGTGCCAGCAGTTACCTCGCGGGGCTCGAGCAGTACTTC.

The chain recombines TRBV6-5 with TRBJ1-2; the D is unclear. The CDR3 covers 12 residues. Trimming removed 5 bases at V and 6 bases at J, with 10 bases between. Germline V gives CDR1 MNHEY, CDR2 SVGAGI. The CDR3 DNA sequence: TGTGCCAGCAGTAACCCGCTCGATGGCTACACCTTC. It codes for CASSNPLDGYTF.

The chain has TRBV25-1 and TRBJ1-1; D may be TRBD1 (6 bases). Germline values: CDR1 MGHDK, CDR2 SYGVNS. CDR3 length: 14 residues. V shed 3 bases and J shed 7 bases, with 15 bases lying between them. CDR3: CASSDQGPRIEAFF. CDR3 DNA sequence: TGTGCCAGCAGTGACCAGGGGCCGCGAATTGAAGCTTTCTTT.

This clone was seen a handful of times. The chain has TRBV7-9 and TRBJ1-1; perhaps TRBD1 as D (5 bases). This CDR3 has 11 amino acids. The germline V gene has CDR1 SEHNR and CDR2 FQNEAQ (reference sequence). V was pared by 5 bases and J by 4 bases, with 5 bases between. CDR3 in amino acids: CASSQGTEAFF. DNA for the CDR3: TGTGCCAGCAGCCAGGGCACTGAAGCTTTCTTT.

This clone was seen once. V usage is TRBV27 and J usage is TRBJ2-3, with 7 positions matching TRBD2. The CDR3 spans 16 residues. The germline CDR1 and CDR2 sequences are MNHEY and SMNVEV (reference sequence). The CDR3 reads CETLRGVGGSGNTQYF. The DNA of the CDR3 is TGTGAAACTCTTCGGGGGGTGGGGGGATCCGGGAATACGCAGTATTTT.

V gene TRBV10-2 combines with J gene TRBJ1-2; D gene unclear. Germline V gene lookup returns CDR1 WSHSY and CDR2 SAAADI. This CDR3 is 12 amino acids long. V was clipped by 6 bases and J by 1 base, with 6 bases between them. The CDR3 spells CASRTDNYGYTF. In DNA form, the CDR3 reads TGCGCCAGCAGGACCGATAACTATGGCTACACCTTC.

This clone has just a few counts. This rearrangement joins TRBV6-1 to TRBJ2-7; perhaps TRBD1 as D (6 bases). Looked up from germline, CDR1 is MNHNS and CDR2 is SASEGT. Trimming cost V 6 bases and J 5 bases, with 11 bases left between them. This CDR3 comprises 12 residues. The CDR3: CASRGAAHEQYF. CDR3 DNA: TGTGCCAGCAGGGGGGCCGCCCACGAGCAGTACTTC.

V and J are TRBV19 and TRBJ2-1; 10 positions match TRBD1. CDR3 size: 16 residues. The germline V gene has CDR1 LNHDA and CDR2 SQIVND (reference sequence). V gave up 5 bases and J gave up 7 bases; unmatched junction bases: 11. Written as DNA, the CDR3 is TGTGCCAGTAGTCCCCCAAGGACAGGGGGTTGTAATGAGCAGTTCTTC. Protein: CASSPPRTGGCNEQFF.

The chain couples TRBV10-3 to TRBJ2-3, with a weak D call TRBD2 (5 bases). This CDR3 contains 18 residues. The germline gives CDR1 ENHRY, CDR2 SYGVKD. Deletions cut 0 bases from V and 3 bases from J, with 19 bases between. The CDR3 DNA follows: TGTGCCATCAGTGAGTCTAGGAGGTGGGAGCGGCGGACAGATACGCAGTATTTT. Its translation: CAISESRRWERRTDTQYF.

By frequency in the sample, this clone is medium-sized. The rearrangement joins TRBV7-2 to TRBJ1-4; D not certain. Trimming stripped 1 base from V and 3 bases from J, with 6 bases between. Germline lookup yields CDR1 SGHTA and CDR2 FQGNSA. The CDR3 has 14 residues. CDR3 loop: CASSLGGSNEKLFF. As DNA, the CDR3 is TGTGCCAGCAGCTTAGGCGGTTCTAATGAAAAACTGTTTTTT.

This clone occurred a few times. This chain links TRBV19 with TRBJ1-4, with D uncertain. The CDR3 sequence is 15 residues long. V lost 3 bases and J 8 bases, leaving 16 bases between the germline ends. Germline V gene sequence: CDR1 LNHDA, CDR2 SQIVND (reference sequence). The DNA for the CDR3 is TGTGCCAGTAGTATTCTGGACCAGTCGGGGGAAAAACTGTTTTTT. Translation: CASSILDQSGEKLFF.

The chain uses TRBV2 and TRBJ2-2; 8 bases are a match to TRBD1. The V gene's germline CDR1 is SNHLY and CDR2 FYNNEI. V lost 6 bases to trimming and J lost 1 base; unmatched junction nucleotides: 1. The CDR3 runs 14 residues. In nucleotides, the CDR3 is TGTGCCAGCAGGGACAGGGTGAACACCGGGGAGCTGTTTTTT. Translation gives CASRDRVNTGELFF.

The chain uses TRBV7-8 and TRBJ2-1; 13 bases agree with TRBD2. The CDR3 sequence is 19 residues long. The V segment lost 5 bases and the J segment 8 bases; nucleotides outside the gene matches: 18. Germline V gene sequence: CDR1 SGHVS, CDR2 FQNEAQ. CDR3: CASSPRRGTSGILVDEQFF. CDR3 coding DNA: TGTGCCAGCAGCCCCCGTCGGGGGACTAGCGGGATCCTAGTCGATGAGCAGTTCTTC.